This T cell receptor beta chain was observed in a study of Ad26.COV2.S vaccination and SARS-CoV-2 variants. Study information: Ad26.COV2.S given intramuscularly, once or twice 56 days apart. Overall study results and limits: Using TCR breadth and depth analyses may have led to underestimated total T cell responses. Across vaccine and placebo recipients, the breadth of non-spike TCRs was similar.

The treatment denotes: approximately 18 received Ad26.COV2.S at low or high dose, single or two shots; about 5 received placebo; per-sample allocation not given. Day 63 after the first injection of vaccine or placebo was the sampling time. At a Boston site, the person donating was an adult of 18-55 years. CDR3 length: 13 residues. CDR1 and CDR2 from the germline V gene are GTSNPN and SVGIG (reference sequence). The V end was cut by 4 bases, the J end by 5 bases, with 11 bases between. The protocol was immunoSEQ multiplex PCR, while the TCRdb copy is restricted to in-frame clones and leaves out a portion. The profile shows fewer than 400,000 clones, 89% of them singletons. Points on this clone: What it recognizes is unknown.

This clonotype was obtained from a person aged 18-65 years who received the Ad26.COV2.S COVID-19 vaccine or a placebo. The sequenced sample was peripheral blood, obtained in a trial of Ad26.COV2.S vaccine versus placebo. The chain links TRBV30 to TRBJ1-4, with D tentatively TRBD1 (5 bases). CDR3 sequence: CAWTGRMNEKLFF. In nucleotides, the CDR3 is TGTGCCTGGACGGGACGCATGAATGAAAAACTGTTTTTT.